This T cell receptor beta chain is from a study of cytomegalovirus exposure and HLA in healthy donors. Study results and caveats: Three CMV-associated chains were confirmed in vitro to be specific for CMV antigens. The classifier, whose performance was assessed in both the original and validation cohorts, reportedly diagnosed cytomegalovirus status with high specificity and sensitivity. Some 150 TCR beta chains were listed as cytomegalovirus-associated.

Trimming removed 5 bases from V and 4 bases from J, with 17 bases in between. This CDR3 region has 15 residues. Germline V lookup: CDR1 MNHEY, CDR2 SVGAGI. The data were produced by immunoSEQ multiplex PCR, yet TCRdb's version contains in-frame clones alone and is incomplete. The data contain a few hundred thousand clones, 70% to 90% of them singletons. Worth noting for this clone: The antigen is undetermined.

This sequence was found in a man aged 30-40 years in good health and CMV-seronegative. Input material: PBMCs. The chain is built from TRBV6-5 and TRBJ1-1, with D tentatively TRBD1 (5 bases). CDR3 in amino acids: CASSPPMGRGTEAFF. The DNA for the CDR3 is TGTGCCAGCAGTCCCCCCATGGGGCGCGGCACTGAAGCTTTCTTT.